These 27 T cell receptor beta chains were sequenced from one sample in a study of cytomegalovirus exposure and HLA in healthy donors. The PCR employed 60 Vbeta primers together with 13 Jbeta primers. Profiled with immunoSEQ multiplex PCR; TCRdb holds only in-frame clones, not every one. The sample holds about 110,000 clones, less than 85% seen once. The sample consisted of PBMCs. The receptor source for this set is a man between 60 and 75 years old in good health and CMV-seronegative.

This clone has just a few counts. CDR3 residues: CASSKRQGAGDTQYF. CDR3 in DNA: TGTGCCAGCAGCAAGAGACAGGGGGCAGGAGATACGCAGTATTTT. The gene calls are TRBV9 and TRBJ2-3, with 10 positions matching TRBD1. This CDR3 comprises 15 residues. CDR1 is SGDLS, CDR2 YYNGEE, per germline. V trimming: 4 bases; J trimming: 5 bases; junction bases outside the gene matches: 7.

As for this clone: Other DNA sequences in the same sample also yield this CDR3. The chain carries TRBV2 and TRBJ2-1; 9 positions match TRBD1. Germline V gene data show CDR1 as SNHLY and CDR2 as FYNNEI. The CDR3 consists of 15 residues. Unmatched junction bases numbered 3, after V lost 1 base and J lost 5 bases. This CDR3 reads CASSEEGQGNNEQFF. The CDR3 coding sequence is TGTGCCAGCAGTGAAGAGGGACAGGGAAACAATGAGCAGTTCTTC.

As DNA, the CDR3 is TGCAGCGTACCCAGGACAGGGATCACAGATACGCAGTATTTT. Translating gives CSVPRTGITDTQYF. The chain joins TRBV29-1 to TRBJ2-3; the match to TRBD1 covers 8 bases. Germline assignment: CDR1 SQVTM and CDR2 ANQGSEA. V trimming: 6 bases; J trimming: 2 bases; junction bases outside the gene matches: 7. This CDR3 is built from 14 residues.

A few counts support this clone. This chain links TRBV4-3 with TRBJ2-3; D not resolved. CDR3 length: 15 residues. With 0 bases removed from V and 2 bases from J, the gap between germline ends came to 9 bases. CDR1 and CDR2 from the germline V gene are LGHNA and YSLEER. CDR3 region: CASSQEPDNTDTQYF. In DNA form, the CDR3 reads TGCGCCAGCAGCCAAGAGCCAGATAACACAGATACGCAGTATTTT.

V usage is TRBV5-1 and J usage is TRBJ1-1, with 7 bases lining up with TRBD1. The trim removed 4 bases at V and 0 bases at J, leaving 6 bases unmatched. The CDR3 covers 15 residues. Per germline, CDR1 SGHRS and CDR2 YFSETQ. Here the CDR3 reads CASSRQGALNTEAFF. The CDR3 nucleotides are TGCGCCAGCAGCCGACAGGGAGCCCTGAACACTGAAGCTTTCTTT.

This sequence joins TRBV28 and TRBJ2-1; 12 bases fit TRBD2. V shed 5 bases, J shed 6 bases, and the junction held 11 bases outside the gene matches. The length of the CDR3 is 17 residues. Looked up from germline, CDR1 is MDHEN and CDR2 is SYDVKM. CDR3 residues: CASSPLLLAGGRNEQFF. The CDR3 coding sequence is TGTGCCAGCAGTCCCCTTCTTCTAGCGGGGGGGCGCAATGAGCAGTTCTTC.

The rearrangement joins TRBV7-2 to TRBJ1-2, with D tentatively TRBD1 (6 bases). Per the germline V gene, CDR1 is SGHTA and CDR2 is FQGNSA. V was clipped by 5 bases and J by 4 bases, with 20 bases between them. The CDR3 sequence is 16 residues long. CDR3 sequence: CASSPRSGTSLYGYTF. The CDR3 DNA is TGTGCCAGCAGCCCCCGGTCCGGGACATCCCTCTATGGCTACACCTTC.

The CDR3 nucleotides read TGTGCCAGCAGCTTAGTGACTTTCGGATCAGGGCAAGAGACCCAGTACTTC. It yields the protein CASSLVTFGSGQETQYF. The rearrangement joins TRBV11-2 to TRBJ2-5, with D perhaps matching TRBD1 (5 bases). The V end lost 1 base, the J end lost 2 bases, and 17 bases lay between the germline ends. The CDR3 is 17 amino acids. Germline CDR1 is SGHAT and CDR2 is FQNNGV.

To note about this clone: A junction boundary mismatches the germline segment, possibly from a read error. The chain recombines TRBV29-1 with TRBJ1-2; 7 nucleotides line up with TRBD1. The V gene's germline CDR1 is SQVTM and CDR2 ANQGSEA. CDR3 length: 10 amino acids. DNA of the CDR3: TGCAGCGTTGAAGCCCCCGACAGGGCCTTC. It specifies CSVEAPDRAF.

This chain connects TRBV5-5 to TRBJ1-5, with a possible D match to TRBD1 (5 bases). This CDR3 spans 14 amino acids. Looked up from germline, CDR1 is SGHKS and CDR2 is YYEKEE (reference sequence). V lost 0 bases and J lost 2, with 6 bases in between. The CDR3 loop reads CASSLVGGNQPQHF. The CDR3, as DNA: TGTGCCAGCAGCTTGGTAGGGGGCAATCAGCCCCAGCATTTT. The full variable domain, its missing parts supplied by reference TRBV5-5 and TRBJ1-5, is DAGVTQSPTHLIKTRGQQVTLRCSPISGHKSVSWYQQVLGQGPQFIFQYYEKEERGRGNFPDRFSARQFPNYSSELNVNALLLGDSALYLCASSLVGGNQPQHFGDGTRLSIL.

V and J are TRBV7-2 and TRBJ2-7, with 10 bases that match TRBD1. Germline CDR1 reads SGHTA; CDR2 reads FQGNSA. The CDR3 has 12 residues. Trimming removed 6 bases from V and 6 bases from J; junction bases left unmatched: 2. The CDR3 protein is CASSRTGGEQYV. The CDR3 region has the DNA TGTGCCAGCAGTCGGACAGGGGGCGAGCAGTACGTC.

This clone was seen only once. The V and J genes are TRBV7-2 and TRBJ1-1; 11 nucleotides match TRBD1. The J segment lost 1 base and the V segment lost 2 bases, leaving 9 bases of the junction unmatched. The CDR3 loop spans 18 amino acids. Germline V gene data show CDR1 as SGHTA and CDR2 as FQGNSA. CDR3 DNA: TGTGCCAGCAGCTTAAGGGACAGGGGGGGGTCAAGGAACACTGAAGCTTTCTTT. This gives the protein CASSLRDRGGSRNTEAFF.

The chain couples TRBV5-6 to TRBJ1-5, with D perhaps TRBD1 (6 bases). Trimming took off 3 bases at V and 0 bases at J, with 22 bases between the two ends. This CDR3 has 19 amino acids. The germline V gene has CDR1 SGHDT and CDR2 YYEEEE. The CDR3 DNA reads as TGTGCCAGCAGCTCGGGTCCCCGGGACATAGACTATAGCAATCAGCCCCAGCATTTT. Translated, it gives CASSSGPRDIDYSNQPQHF.

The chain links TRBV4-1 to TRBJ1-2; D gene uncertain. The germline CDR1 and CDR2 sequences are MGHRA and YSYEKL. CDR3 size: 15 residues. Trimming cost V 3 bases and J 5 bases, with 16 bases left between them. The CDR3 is CASSQISGSPYGYTF. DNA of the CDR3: TGCGCCAGCAGCCAGATCTCGGGATCCCCGTATGGCTACACCTTC.

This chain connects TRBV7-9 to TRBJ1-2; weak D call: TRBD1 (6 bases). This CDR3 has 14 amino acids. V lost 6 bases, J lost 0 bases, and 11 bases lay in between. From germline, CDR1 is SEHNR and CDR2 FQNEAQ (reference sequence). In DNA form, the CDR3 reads TGTGCCAGCAGTTCTAGGACAGCTAACTATGGCTACACCTTC. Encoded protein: CASSSRTANYGYTF.

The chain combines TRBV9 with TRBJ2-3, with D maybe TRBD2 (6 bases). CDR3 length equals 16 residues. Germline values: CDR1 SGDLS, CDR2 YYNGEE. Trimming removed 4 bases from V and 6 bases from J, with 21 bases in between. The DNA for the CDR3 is TGTGCCAGCAGCTTCTTGGGCGGGGCGGGGTCTGATACGCAGTATTTT. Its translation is CASSFLGGAGSDTQYF. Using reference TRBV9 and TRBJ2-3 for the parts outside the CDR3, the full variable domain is DSGVTQTPKHLITATGQRVTLRCSPRSGDLSVYWYQQSLDQGLQFLIQYYNGEERAKGNILERFSAQQFPDLHSELNLSSLELGDSALYFCASSFLGGAGSDTQYFGPGTRLTVL.

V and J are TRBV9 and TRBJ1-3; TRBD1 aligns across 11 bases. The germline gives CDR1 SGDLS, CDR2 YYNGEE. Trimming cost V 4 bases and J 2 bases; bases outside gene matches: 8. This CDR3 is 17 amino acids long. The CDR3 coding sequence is TGTGCCAGCAGCCAAGGTGGACAGGGGGCGACTGGAAACACCATATATTTT. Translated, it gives CASSQGGQGATGNTIYF.

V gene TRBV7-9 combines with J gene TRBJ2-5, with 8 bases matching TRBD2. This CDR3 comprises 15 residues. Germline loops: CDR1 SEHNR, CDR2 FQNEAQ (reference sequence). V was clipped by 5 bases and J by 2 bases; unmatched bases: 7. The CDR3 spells CASSRWVAGQETQYF. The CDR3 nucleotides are TGTGCCAGCAGCCGATGGGTAGCGGGGCAAGAGACCCAGTACTTC.

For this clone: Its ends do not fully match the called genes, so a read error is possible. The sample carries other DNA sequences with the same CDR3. The CDR3 here is CASSLAGRGGQETQYF. CDR3 in DNA: TGCGCCAGCAGCTTGGCCGGGAGGGGCGGCCAAGAGACCCAGTACTTC. The V and J genes are TRBV5-4 and TRBJ2-5; 8 bases align to TRBD2. The germline V gene encodes CDR1 SGHNT and CDR2 YYREEE (reference sequence). CDR3 length equals 16 residues.

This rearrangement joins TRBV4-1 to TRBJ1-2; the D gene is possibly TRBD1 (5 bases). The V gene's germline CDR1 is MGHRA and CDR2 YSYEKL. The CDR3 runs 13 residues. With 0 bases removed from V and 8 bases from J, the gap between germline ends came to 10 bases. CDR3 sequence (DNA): TGCGCCAGCAGCCAAGAGGGACTTCCGGGCTACACCTTC. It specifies CASSQEGLPGYTF.

The CDR3 DNA follows: TGTGCCAGCAGGGCAGGGGCCCTGGGGCCCCAGCATTTT. Its translation: CASRAGALGPQHF. The rearrangement links TRBV2 to TRBJ1-5; D is possibly TRBD1 (6 bases). V lost 6 bases and J 9 bases, leaving 15 bases between the germline ends. There are 13 residues in the CDR3. CDR1 and CDR2 (germline): SNHLY, FYNNEI. The full variable domain, rest sourced from reference TRBV2 and TRBJ1-5, is EPEVTQTPSHQVTQMGQEVILRCVPISNHLYFYWYRQILGQKVEFLVSFYNNEISEKSEIFDDQFSVERPDGSNFTLKIRSTKLEDSAMYFCASRAGALGPQHFGDGTRLSIL.

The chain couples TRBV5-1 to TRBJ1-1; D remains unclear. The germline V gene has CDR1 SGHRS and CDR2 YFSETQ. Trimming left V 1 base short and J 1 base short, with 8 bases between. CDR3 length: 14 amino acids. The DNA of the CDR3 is TGCGCCAGCAGCTTGTGGGCTGCGAACACTGAAGCTTTCTTT. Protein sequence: CASSLWAANTEAFF. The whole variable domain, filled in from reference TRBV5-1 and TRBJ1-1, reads KAGVTQTPRYLIKTRGQQVTLSCSPISGHRSVSWYQQTPGQGLQFLFEYFSETQRNKGNFPGRFSGRQFSNSRSEMNVSTLELGDSALYLCASSLWAANTEAFFGQGTRLTVV.

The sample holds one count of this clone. The CDR3 loop is CASRLTSIDEQFF. The DNA of the CDR3 is TGTGCCAGCAGGCTAACTAGCATAGATGAGCAGTTCTTC. The J gene is TRBJ2-1, the V gene TRBV6-6; a possible D gene is TRBD2 (6 bases). The germline V gene encodes CDR1 MNHNY and CDR2 SVGAGI (reference sequence). CDR3 length: 13 residues. Trimming shortened V by 6 bases and J by 8 bases, and 14 bases separated the two germline ends.

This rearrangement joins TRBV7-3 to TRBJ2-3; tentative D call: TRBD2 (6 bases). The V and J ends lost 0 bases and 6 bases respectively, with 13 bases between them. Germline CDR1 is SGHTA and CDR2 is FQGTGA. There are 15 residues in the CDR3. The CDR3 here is CASSLTGTGVDTQYF. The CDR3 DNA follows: TGTGCCAGCAGCTTAACAGGGACTGGGGTGGATACGCAGTATTTT. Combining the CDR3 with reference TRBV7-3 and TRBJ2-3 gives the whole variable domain GAGVSQTPSNKVTEKGKYVELRCDPISGHTALYWYRQSLGQGPEFLIYFQGTGAADDSGLPNDRFFAVRPEGSVSTLKIQRTERGDSAVYLCASSLTGTGVDTQYFGPGTRLTVL.

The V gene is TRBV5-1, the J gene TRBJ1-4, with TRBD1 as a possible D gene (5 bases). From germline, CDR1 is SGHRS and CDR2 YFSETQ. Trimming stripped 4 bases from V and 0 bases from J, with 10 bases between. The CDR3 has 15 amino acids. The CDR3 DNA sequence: TGCGCCAGCAGCGGGGGAGGCGCAACTAATGAAAAACTGTTTTTT. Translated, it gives CASSGGGATNEKLFF.

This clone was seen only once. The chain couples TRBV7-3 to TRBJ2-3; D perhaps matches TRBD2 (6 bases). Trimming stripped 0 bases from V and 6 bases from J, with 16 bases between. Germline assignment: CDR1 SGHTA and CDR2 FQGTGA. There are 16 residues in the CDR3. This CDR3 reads CASSLTGGRKGDTQYF. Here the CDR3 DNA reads TGTGCCAGCAGCTTAACGGGGGGTCGAAAGGGGGATACGCAGTATTTT.

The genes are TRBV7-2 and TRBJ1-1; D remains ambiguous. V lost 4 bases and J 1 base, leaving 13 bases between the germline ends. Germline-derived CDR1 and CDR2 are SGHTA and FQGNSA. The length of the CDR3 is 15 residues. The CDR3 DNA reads TGTGCCAGCAGCTCTCTCGGGGTAAGGAACACTGAAGCTTTCTTT. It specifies CASSSLGVRNTEAFF.